The clone carrying this T cell receptor beta chain was seen more than once but under ten times. Library preparation (for TCRbeta) was performed with unique molecular identifiers. TCRdb independently ran MiXCR on the PCR reads; one entry per CDR3 protein. The data hold about 580,000 distinct CDR3 sequences, with 23% observed a single time. The sample is drawn from a study of T-cell reconstitution after alpha-beta-depleted transplantation in children. The length of the CDR3 is 15 residues. CDR1 is MNHEY and CDR2 is SVGAGI in the germline V gene. With 4 bases clipped from V and 2 bases from J, the junction kept 2 bases outside the gene matches.

The sample was PBMCs, mostly from graft donor cells, taken 360 days after TCRalphabeta/CD19-depleted stem cell transplant. The clonotype comes from a boy younger than two who had a stem cell transplant for acute myeloid leukemia, so the T cells may come from the graft donor. The chain carries TRBV6-5 and TRBJ2-3; 11 bases align to TRBD2. The DNA of the CDR3 is TGTGCCAGCAGTTTACTAGCGGGGGTCACAGATACGCAGTATTTT. It yields the protein CASSLLAGVTDTQYF.